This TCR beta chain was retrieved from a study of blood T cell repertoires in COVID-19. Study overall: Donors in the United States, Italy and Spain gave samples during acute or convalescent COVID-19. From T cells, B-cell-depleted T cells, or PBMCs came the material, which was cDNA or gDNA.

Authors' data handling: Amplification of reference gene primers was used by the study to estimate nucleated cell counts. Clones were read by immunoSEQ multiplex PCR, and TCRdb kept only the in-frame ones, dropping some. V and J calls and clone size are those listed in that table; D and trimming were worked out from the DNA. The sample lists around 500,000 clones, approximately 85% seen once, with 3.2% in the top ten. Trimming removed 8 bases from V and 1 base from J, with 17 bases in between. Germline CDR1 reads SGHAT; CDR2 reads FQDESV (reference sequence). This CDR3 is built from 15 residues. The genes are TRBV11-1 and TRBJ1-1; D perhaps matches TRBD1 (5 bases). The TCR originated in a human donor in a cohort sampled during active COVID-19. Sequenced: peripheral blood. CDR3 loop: CASSTAGTKNTEAFF. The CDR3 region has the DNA TGTGCCAGCTCCACGGCGGGGACTAAGAACACTGAAGCTTTCTTT.